This T cell receptor beta chain derives from a study of blood T cell repertoires in COVID-19 (dated by TCRdb to 2020 to 2022). In the study overall: The collaborator samples originated in the United States, Italy and Spain and spanned the acute and convalescent phases of COVID-19. The prospective study material was composed of cDNA or gDNA derived from T cells, B-cell-depleted T cells, or PBMCs. Deeply sampled blood TCRbeta repertoires from subjects exposed to, actively infected with, or recovered from COVID-19 were included in the dataset. The repertoires were released in a freely available public database meant as a resource for research on the immune response to SARS-CoV-2. Samples came from the ongoing ImmuneRACE study (first 160 participants) plus 1,254 subjects from 6 global collaborators. The sample metadata nearly always contained a de-identified subject ID, COVID-19 status, age in years and sex. Where HLA class I and class II types were available, the types were taken from metadata supplied by the sample provider, not from assay-based typing. Points the paper makes about the study in general: Clinical and demographic metadata were provided uncurated, with the amount varying by source and participant.

TCRbeta CDR3 regions were amplified from genomic DNA using the immunoSEQ Assay, a bias-controlled multiplex PCR. The original methods were these. The number of nucleated cells in each sample was estimated from the amplification of reference gene primers within the assay. To quantify the absolute abundance of each unique TCRbeta CDR3 rearrangement, sequence reads were collapsed and filtered. For each sample, productive Simpson clonality was calculated as the square root of Simpson's diversity index over productive rearrangements. TCRdb took over this immuneACCESS table, retaining in-frame rearrangements with V and J assigned. Such tables are incomplete; in checked studies, under half of the missing clones stem from an unresolved V gene, and the remainder is unexplained. V and J calls and clone size follow that table, whereas D and trimming were derived from the DNA. The sample data list some 250,000 clones, and roughly nine tenths of these were observed just once. The ten largest clones add up to around 1.3% of the sample.

The germline V gene (reference sequence) yields LGHDT for CDR1 and YNNKEL for CDR2. The germline V end is reduced by 0 bases and the J end by 7 bases; junction bases left unmatched: 11. The CDR3 contains 18 residues, cysteine and phenylalanine counted. The read is trimmed to its CDR3 DNA, 54 bases read in frame from base 1. In regard to this clone: Its antigen remains unidentified. The sample holds no much larger clone one base away, and base qualities are not on file.

Participants in the prospective study were aged about 18 to 90 years, lived in under 30 United States geographic areas, and enrolled through a virtual design. To assign participants to cohorts, the prospective study relied on clinical history that participants themselves reported in a screening survey and a study questionnaire. In the prospective study, whole blood, serum and a nasopharyngeal or oropharyngeal swab were collected from each participant by mobile phlebotomists. Over a roughly two-month period, participants in the prospective study had the option of providing additional blood draws and questionnaires. Prospective study blood samples were shipped either frozen or at room temperature before DNA extraction.

Recombination connected TRBV3-1 (or the pseudogene TRBV3-2) to TRBJ1-6, with 8 central nucleotides matching TRBD1. The clonotype originates from a human donor in a cohort exposed to, infected with or recovered from COVID-19 (not recorded which). The donor label of this sample is uncertain. The source material was PBMCs or T cells enriched from blood (not recorded which). The nucleotides are TGTGCCAGCAGCCAAGAGTTCGGCAGGGGGCGCGAAAATTCACCCCTCCACTTT. It translates as CASSQEFGRGRENSPLHF.